One sample yielded the 3 T cell receptor beta chains listed below, sequenced in a study of CD8+CD57+ T cells in acquired aplastic anemia. Only patients with CD8+CD57+ cell expansion on flow cytometry were chosen for sequencing. Genomic DNA templated the TCR beta VDJ and CDR3 profiling. TCRdb re-derived calls from the reads in MiXCR, one entry per CDR3 protein. The table shows fewer than 250,000 distinct CDR3 sequences, with under 50% occurring only once. Material: sorted CD4+, CD8+, or CD8+CD57+ T cells (not recorded which) from PBMCs. The receptors derive from a human donor with aplastic anemia.

This clonotype was detected a few times. The chain couples TRBV28 to TRBJ2-4; 12 bases match TRBD2. Trimming removed 1 base from V and 8 bases from J; junction bases left unmatched: 9. CDR3 size: 17 residues. Germline assignment: CDR1 MDHEN and CDR2 SYDVKM. CDR3 in amino acids: CASSLSLPTSGGDIQYF. The DNA for the CDR3 is TGTGCCAGCAGTTTATCCCTTCCGACTAGCGGGGGTGACATTCAGTACTTC.

This clonotype was observed many times. The rearrangement joins TRBV5-1 to TRBJ1-3; no reliable D call. There are 14 residues in the CDR3. The germline CDR1 and CDR2 sequences are SGHRS and YFSETQ. Trimming took 0 bases from V and 3 from J, leaving 7 bases between them. The DNA for the CDR3 is TGCGCCAGCAGCTTGGCCGGAAATGGAAACACCATATATTTT. This gives the protein CASSLAGNGNTIYF.

The genes are TRBV2 and TRBJ1-5, with 9 positions matching TRBD1. The CDR3 is 14 amino acids. Per germline, CDR1 SNHLY and CDR2 FYNNEI. The V and J ends lost 10 bases and 1 base, in that order; junction bases with no gene match: 5. The CDR3 nucleotides are TGTGCCAACAGACAGGGGGTAAGCAATCAGCCCCAGCATTTT. It yields the protein CANRQGVSNQPQHF.